These T cell receptor beta chains were read from a single sample in a study of blood T cell repertoires in COVID-19. Repertoires were generated with immunoSEQ multiplex PCR, while TCRdb's copy carries only in-frame clones and drops some. The repertoire holds almost 400,000 clones, with 85% to 90% as singletons. The specimen sequenced was PBMCs or T cells enriched from blood (not recorded which). The receptors originated from a woman aged 25-40 years with acute COVID-19. CDR3s include the opening cysteine and the closing phenylalanine or tryptophan. The D gene is left open where the match is weak. Only part of the rows carry a size: once, few, many, or a class if the clone is expanded.

CDR3 protein | CDR3 DNA | V gene | D gene | J gene | clone size
CASAPTGNTDTQYF | TGTGCCAGCGCGCCGACAGGGAACACAGATACGCAGTATTTT | TRBV2 | TRBD1 | TRBJ2-3 | NA
CASRDSYNSPLHF | TGTGCCAGCAGGGACAGCTATAATTCACCCCTCCACTTT | TRBV2 | NA | TRBJ1-6 | NA
CASSLRGGRNTEAFF | TGCGCCAGCAGCTTGAGGGGGGGCCGGAACACTGAAGCTTTCTTT | TRBV5-1 | NA | TRBJ1-1 | few
CASSQPEPYAEQYF | TGTGCCAGCAGTCAACCCGAACCCTACGCCGAGCAGTACTTC | TRBV28 | NA | TRBJ2-7 | NA
CATTDQGTGELFF | TGTGCCACCACCGACCAGGGGACCGGGGAGCTGTTTTTT | TRBV24-1 | NA | TRBJ2-2 | NA
CASSPRDRASYGYTF | TGTGCCAGCTCCCCCCGGGACAGGGCTTCCTATGGCTACACCTTC | TRBV2 | TRBD1 | TRBJ1-2 | NA
CASSLVIRGGYTF | TGTGCCAGCAGCTTAGTTATCCGGGGAGGCTACACCTTC | TRBV13 | NA | TRBJ1-2 | NA
CASSVGRGGFEQFF | TGTGCCAGCAGCGTAGGCCGGGGGGGCTTTGAGCAGTTCTTC | TRBV9 | TRBD2 | TRBJ2-1 | once
CASSLAGGGPTDTQYF | TGCGCCAGCAGCTTGGCAGGCGGGGGTCCCACAGATACGCAGTATTTT | TRBV5-1 | TRBD2 | TRBJ2-3 | NA
CASISLWGGENTEAFF | TGTGCCAGTATCTCCCTTTGGGGGGGGGAGAACACTGAAGCTTTCTTT | TRBV19 | NA | TRBJ1-1 | NA
CASSIGTGEGYGYTF | TGTGCCAGTAGTATCGGGACAGGGGAAGGGTATGGCTACACCTTC | TRBV19 | TRBD1 | TRBJ1-2 | NA
CASSVDSGHPTDTQYF | TGTGCCAGCAGCGTAGATAGCGGGCATCCCACAGATACGCAGTATTTT | TRBV9 | TRBD2 | TRBJ2-3 | NA
CASSFILQGGPHEQFF | TGTGCCAGCAGTTTTATCTTGCAGGGAGGGCCTCATGAGCAGTTCTTC | TRBV27 | TRBD2 | TRBJ2-1 | NA
CASSRQFSYGYTF | TGTGCCAGCAGCCGACAGTTTAGCTATGGCTACACCTTC | TRBV6-5 | NA | TRBJ1-2 | NA
CASSPGTRVTGELFF | TGTGCCAGCAGCCCCGGGACTAGGGTCACCGGGGAGCTGTTTTTT | TRBV7-3 | TRBD2 | TRBJ2-2 | few
CSASSGGKNYGYTF | TGCAGTGCTAGTAGTGGGGGGAAGAACTATGGCTACACCTTC | TRBV20-1 | NA | TRBJ1-2 | NA
CASSSTGPNQPQHF | TGTGCCAGCAGCTCGACAGGGCCCAATCAGCCCCAGCATTTT | TRBV7-2 | TRBD1 | TRBJ1-5 | NA
CASSLEGASNQPQHF | TGTGCCAGCAGCTTGGAAGGGGCTAGCAATCAGCCCCAGCATTTT | TRBV5-5 | NA | TRBJ1-5 | NA
CASRGGGNQPQHF | TGTGCCAGCAGAGGGGGGGGCAATCAGCCCCAGCATTTT | TRBV6-5 | NA | TRBJ1-5 | NA
CASSPGVMNTEAFF | TGCGCCAGCAGCCCGGGGGTGATGAACACTGAAGCTTTCTTT | TRBV5-1 | NA | TRBJ1-1 | NA
CAIRKGQLNTEAFF | TGTGCCATCAGAAAGGGACAGCTGAACACTGAAGCTTTCTTT | TRBV10-3 | TRBD1 | TRBJ1-1 | NA
CASSFPGSNYGYTF | TGTGCCAGCAGTTTCCCAGGGTCTAACTATGGCTACACCTTC | TRBV28 | NA | TRBJ1-2 | NA
CASGPDRVSSGYTF | TGTGCCAGCGGGCCCGACAGGGTTTCCTCTGGCTACACCTTC | TRBV2 | TRBD1 | TRBJ1-2 | NA
CASSAGTGETAYGYTF | TGCGCCAGCAGCGCGGGGACAGGGGAGACGGCCTATGGCTACACCTTC | TRBV5-1 | TRBD1 | TRBJ1-2 | NA
CASSINGASGNTIYF | TGTGCCAGTAGTATCAATGGAGCCTCTGGAAACACCATATATTTT | TRBV19 | NA | TRBJ1-3 | NA
CASSSRQGASGTNEKLFF | TGTGCCAGCAGCTCACGACAGGGCGCGTCCGGAACTAATGAAAAACTGTTTTTT | TRBV7-2 | TRBD1 | TRBJ1-4 | NA
CASSQAPFRDRAEKLFF | TGCGCCAGCAGCCAAGCTCCCTTCCGGGACAGGGCTGAAAAACTGTTTTTT | TRBV4-1 | TRBD1 | TRBJ1-4 | once
CASSNSGATNEKLFF | TGTGCCAGCAGCAATTCAGGGGCAACTAATGAAAAACTGTTTTTT | TRBV7-9 | NA | TRBJ1-4 | NA
CASSLDRGNSPLHF | TGTGCCAGCAGCTTAGACAGGGGGAATTCACCCCTCCACTTT | TRBV7-2 | TRBD1 | TRBJ1-6 | NA
CASSVDMWPPRSSQHF | TGTGCCAGCAGCGTAGACATGTGGCCACCCCGCTCGTCCCAGCATTTT | TRBV9 | NA | TRBJ1-5 | NA
CAISELQEYNEQFF | TGTGCCATCAGTGAGTTACAGGAGTACAATGAGCAGTTCTTC | TRBV10-3 | NA | TRBJ2-1 | NA
CASSLTSTGDYNSPLHF | TGCGCCAGCAGCCTCACTTCGACAGGGGATTATAATTCACCCCTCCACTTT | TRBV4-1 | TRBD1 | TRBJ1-6 | NA
CATSRTGGNTGELFF | TGTGCCACCAGCAGGACAGGGGGGAATACCGGGGAGCTGTTTTTT | TRBV15 | TRBD1 | TRBJ2-2 | NA
CARGGRIPNEKLFF | TGTGCCAGGGGGGGGAGGATACCTAATGAAAAACTGTTTTTT | TRBV2 | NA | TRBJ1-4 | NA
CASRDRGLTNEKLFF | TGTGCCAGCAGAGACAGGGGGCTGACTAATGAAAAACTGTTTTTT | TRBV2 | TRBD1 | TRBJ1-4 | NA
CASSFSVNPVPGQGNTIYF | TGTGCCAGCAGCTTTTCGGTAAATCCAGTCCCGGGACAGGGAAACACCATATATTTT | TRBV9 | TRBD1 | TRBJ1-3 | NA
CASSLEYSYNEQFF | TGTGCCAGCAGCTTAGAGTACAGTTACAATGAGCAGTTCTTC | TRBV7-2 | NA | TRBJ2-1 | NA